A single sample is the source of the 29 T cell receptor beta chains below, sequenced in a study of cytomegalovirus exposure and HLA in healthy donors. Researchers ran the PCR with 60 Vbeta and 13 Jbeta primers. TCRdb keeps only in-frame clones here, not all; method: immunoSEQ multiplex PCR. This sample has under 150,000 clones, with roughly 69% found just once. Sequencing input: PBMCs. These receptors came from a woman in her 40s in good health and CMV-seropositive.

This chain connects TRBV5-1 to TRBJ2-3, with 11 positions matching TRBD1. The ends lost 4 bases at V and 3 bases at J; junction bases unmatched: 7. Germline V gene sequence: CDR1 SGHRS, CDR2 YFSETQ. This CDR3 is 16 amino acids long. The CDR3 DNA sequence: TGCGCCAGCAGCGCCGTGGGACAGGGGGTGACAGATACGCAGTATTTT. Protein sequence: CASSAVGQGVTDTQYF.

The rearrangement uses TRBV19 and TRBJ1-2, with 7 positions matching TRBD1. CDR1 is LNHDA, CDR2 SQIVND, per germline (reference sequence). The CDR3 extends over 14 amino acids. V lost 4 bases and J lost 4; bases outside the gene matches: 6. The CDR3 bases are TGTGCCAGTAGTACCCGGGGACAGCCCTATGGCTACACCTTC. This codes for CASSTRGQPYGYTF.

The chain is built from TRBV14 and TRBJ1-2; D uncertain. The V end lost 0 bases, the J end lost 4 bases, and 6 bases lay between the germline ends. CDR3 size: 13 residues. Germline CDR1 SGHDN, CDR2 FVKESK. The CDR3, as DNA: TGTGCCAGCAGCCAAGAGCTCGGCTATGGCTACACCTTC. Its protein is CASSQELGYGYTF.

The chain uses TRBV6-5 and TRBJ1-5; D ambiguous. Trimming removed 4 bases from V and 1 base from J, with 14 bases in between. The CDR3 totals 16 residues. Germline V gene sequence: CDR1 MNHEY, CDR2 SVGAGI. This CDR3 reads CASSFQINTSNQPQHF. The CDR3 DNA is TGTGCCAGCAGTTTCCAGATAAACACAAGCAATCAGCCCCAGCATTTT.

The CDR3 DNA follows: TGTGCCAGCAACCAAGGAGGTGGGGGCGAAAAACTGTTTTTT. This gives the protein CASNQGGGGEKLFF. V is TRBV9 and J is TRBJ1-4, with D possibly matching TRBD1 (6 bases). Trimming removed 6 bases at V and 8 bases at J, with 17 bases between. The germline V gene has CDR1 SGDLS and CDR2 YYNGEE. The CDR3 sequence is 14 residues long.

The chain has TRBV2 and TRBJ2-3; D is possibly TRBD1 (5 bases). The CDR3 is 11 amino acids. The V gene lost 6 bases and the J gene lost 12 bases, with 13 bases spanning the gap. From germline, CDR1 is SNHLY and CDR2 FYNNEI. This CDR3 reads CASRGVTVQYF. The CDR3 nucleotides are TGTGCCAGCAGAGGGGTCACGGTCCAGTATTTT.

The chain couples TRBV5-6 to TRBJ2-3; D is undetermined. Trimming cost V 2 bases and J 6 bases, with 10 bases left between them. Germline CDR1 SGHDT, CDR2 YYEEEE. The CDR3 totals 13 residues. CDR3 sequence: CASSFTPADTQYF. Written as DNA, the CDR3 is TGTGCCAGCAGCTTCACCCCAGCGGATACGCAGTATTTT.

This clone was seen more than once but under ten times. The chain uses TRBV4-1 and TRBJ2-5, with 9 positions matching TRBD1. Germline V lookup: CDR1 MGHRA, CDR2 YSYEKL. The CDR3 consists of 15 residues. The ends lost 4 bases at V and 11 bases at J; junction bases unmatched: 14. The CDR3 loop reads CASSPRTGESGEQYF. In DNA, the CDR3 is TGCGCCAGCAGCCCTCGGACAGGGGAAAGCGGGGAGCAGTACTTC.

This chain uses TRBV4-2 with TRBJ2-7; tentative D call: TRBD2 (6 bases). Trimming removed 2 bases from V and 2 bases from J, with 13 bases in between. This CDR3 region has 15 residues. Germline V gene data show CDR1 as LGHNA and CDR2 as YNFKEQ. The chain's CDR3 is CASSQQGDSTYEQYF. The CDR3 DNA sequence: TGTGCCAGCAGCCAACAAGGGGACTCAACCTACGAGCAGTACTTC.

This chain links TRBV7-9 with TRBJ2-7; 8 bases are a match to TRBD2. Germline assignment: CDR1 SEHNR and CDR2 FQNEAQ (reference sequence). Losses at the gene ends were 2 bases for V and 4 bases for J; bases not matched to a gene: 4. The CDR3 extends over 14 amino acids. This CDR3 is CASSLYREGYEQYF. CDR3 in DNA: TGTGCCAGCAGCTTATACCGGGAGGGATACGAGCAGTACTTC.

CDR3 DNA: TGTGCCATCCCGACCCCACAGGGGATTTATGGCTACACCTTC. It translates to CAIPTPQGIYGYTF. The V call is TRBV6-5, the J call TRBJ1-2; 7 positions agree with TRBD1. Germline V gives CDR1 MNHEY, CDR2 SVGAGI. V lost 10 bases and J lost 5; bases outside the gene matches: 13. CDR3 length equals 14 residues.

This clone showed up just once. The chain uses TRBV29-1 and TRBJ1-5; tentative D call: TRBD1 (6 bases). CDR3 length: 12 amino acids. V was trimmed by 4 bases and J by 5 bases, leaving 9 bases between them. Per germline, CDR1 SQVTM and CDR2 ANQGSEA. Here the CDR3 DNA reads TGCAGCGTTGGGGGGGGGCATCAGCCCCAGCATTTT. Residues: CSVGGGHQPQHF. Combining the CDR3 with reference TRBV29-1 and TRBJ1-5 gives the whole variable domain SAVISQKPSRDICQRGTSLTIQCQVDSQVTMMFWYRQQPGQSLTLIATANQGSEATYESGFVIDKFPISRPNLTFSTLTVSNMSPEDSSIYLCSVGGGHQPQHFGDGTRLSIL.

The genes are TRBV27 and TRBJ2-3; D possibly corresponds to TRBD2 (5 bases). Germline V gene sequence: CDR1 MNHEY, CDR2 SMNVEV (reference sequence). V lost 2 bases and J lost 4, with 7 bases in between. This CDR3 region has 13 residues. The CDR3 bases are TGTGCCAGCAGTTTAAATAGCGCAGATACGCAGTATTTT. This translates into CASSLNSADTQYF.

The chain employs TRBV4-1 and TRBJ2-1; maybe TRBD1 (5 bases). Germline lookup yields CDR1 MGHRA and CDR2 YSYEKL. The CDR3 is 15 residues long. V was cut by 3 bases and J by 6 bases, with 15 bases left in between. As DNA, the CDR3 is TGCGCCAGCAGCCATCGCCCGACAGAACCCAATGAGCAGTTCTTC. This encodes CASSHRPTEPNEQFF.

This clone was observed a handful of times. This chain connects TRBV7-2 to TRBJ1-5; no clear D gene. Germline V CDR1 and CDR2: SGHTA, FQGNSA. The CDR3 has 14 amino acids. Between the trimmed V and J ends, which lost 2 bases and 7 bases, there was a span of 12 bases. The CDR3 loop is CASSLRGGEQPQHF. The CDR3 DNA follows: TGTGCCAGCAGCTTACGTGGTGGAGAACAGCCCCAGCATTTT.

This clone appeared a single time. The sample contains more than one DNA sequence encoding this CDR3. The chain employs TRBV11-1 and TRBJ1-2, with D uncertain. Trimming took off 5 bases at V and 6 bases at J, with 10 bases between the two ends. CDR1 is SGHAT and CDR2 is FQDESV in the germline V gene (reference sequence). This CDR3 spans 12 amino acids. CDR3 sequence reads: CASSRGLDGYTF. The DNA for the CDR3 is TGTGCCAGCAGCCGAGGACTCGATGGCTACACCTTC.

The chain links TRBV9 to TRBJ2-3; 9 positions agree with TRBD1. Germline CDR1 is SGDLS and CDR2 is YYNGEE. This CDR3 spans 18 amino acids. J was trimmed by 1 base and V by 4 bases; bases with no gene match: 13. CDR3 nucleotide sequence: TGTGCCAGCAGCATCCATCCGGGACAGGGCGTTCGCACAGATACGCAGTATTTT. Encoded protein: CASSIHPGQGVRTDTQYF.

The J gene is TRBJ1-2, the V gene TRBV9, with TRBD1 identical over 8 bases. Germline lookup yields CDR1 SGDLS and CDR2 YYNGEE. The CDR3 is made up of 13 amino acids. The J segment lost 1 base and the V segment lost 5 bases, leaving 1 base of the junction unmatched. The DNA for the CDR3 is TGTGCCAGCAGGGACAGGGATAACTATGGCTACACCTTC. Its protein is CASRDRDNYGYTF.

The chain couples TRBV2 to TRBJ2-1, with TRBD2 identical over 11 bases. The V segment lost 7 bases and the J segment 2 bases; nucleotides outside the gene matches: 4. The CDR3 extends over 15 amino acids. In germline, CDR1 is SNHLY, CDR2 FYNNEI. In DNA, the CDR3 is TGTGCCAGCACTCAACTAGCGGGAGCCTACAATGAGCAGTTCTTC. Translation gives CASTQLAGAYNEQFF.

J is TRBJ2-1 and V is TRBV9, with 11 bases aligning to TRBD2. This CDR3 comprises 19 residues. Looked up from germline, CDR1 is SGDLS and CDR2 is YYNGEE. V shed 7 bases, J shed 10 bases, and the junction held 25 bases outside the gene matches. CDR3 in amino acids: CASLKSWASGRNLPGEQFF. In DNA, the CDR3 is TGTGCCAGCTTAAAAAGCTGGGCTAGCGGGAGGAACCTTCCCGGGGAGCAGTTCTTC.

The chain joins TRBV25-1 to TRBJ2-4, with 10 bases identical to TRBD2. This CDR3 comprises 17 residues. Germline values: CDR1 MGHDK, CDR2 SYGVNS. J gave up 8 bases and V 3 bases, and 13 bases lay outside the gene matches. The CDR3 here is CASSEGRASGSRDIQYF. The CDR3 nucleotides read TGTGCCAGCAGTGAGGGGAGGGCTAGCGGGAGTAGGGACATTCAGTACTTC.

The CDR3 here is CATSQEASGRAYNEQFF. The DNA for the CDR3 is TGTGCCACCAGCCAGGAAGCTAGCGGGAGGGCTTACAATGAGCAGTTCTTC. The rearrangement uses TRBV15 and TRBJ2-1, with 12 bases lining up with TRBD2. V lost 5 bases, J lost 4 bases, and 9 bases stayed unmatched. The CDR3 totals 17 residues. Germline loops: CDR1 LNHNV, CDR2 YYDKDF (reference sequence).

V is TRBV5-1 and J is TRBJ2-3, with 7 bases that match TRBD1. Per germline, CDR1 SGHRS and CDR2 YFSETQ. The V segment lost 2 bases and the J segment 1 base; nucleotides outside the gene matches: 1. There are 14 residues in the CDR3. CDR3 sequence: CASSFTGGTDTQYF. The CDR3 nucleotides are TGCGCCAGCAGCTTTACAGGGGGCACAGATACGCAGTATTTT.

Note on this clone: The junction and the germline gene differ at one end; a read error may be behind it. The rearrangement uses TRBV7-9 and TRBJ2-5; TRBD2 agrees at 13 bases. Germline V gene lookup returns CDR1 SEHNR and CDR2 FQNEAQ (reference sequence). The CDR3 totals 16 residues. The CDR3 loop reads CASSYGTSGNQETQYF. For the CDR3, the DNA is TGTGCCAGCAGCTATGGGACTAGCGGGAACCAGGAGACCCAGTACTTC.

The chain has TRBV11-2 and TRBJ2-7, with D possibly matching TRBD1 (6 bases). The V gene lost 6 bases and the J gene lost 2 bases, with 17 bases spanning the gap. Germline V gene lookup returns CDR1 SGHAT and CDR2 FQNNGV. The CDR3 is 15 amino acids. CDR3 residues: CASRAGTGLAYEQYF. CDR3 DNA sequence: TGTGCCAGCAGGGCGGGTACAGGGTTGGCCTACGAGCAGTACTTC.

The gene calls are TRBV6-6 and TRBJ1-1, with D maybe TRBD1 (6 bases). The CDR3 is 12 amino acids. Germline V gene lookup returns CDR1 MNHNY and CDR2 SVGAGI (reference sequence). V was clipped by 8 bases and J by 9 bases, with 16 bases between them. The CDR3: CASQETGFQAFF. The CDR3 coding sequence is TGTGCCAGCCAGGAAACAGGGTTTCAAGCTTTCTTT.

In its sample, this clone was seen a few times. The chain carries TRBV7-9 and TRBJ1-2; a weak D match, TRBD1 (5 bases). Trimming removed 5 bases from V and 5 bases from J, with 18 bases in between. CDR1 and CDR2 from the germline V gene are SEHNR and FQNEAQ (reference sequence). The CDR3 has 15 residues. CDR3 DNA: TGTGCCAGCAGCCGACCTGGGGTGGGGCTGTATGGCTACACCTTC. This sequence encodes CASSRPGVGLYGYTF.

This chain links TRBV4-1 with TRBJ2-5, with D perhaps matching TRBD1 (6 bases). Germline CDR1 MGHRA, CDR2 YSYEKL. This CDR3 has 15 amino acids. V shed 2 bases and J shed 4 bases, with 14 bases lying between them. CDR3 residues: CASSQLDSVRETQYF. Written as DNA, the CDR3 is TGCGCCAGCAGCCAACTGGACAGCGTAAGAGAGACCCAGTACTTC.

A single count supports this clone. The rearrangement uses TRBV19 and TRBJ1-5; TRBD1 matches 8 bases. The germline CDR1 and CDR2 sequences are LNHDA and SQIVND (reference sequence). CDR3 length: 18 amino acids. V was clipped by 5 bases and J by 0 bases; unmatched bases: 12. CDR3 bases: TGTGCCAGTAGTCAAATCCTTGGGACAGGTTATAGCAATCAGCCCCAGCATTTT. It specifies CASSQILGTGYSNQPQHF.